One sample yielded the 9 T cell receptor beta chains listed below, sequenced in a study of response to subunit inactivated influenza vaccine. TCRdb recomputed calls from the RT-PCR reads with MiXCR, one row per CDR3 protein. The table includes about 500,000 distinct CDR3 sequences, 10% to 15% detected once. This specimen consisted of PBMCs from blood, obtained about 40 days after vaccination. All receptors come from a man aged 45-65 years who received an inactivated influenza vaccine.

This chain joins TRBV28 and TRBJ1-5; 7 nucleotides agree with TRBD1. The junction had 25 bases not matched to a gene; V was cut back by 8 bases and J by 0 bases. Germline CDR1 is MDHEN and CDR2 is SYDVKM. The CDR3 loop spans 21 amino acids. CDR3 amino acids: CASGTMVPGTAKLLSNQPQHF. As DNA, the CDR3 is TGTGCCAGCGGAACAATGGTCCCCGGGACAGCCAAACTCCTTAGCAATCAGCCCCAGCATTTT.

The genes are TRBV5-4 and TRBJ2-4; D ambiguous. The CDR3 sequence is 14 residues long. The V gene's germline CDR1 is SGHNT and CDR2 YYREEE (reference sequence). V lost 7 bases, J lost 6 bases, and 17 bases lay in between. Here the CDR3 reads CASLDRSSANIQYF. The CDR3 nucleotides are TGTGCCAGCCTTGACCGGAGTTCTGCAAACATTCAGTACTTC. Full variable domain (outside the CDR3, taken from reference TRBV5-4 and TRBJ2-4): ETGVTQSPTHLIKTRGQQVTLRCSSQSGHNTVSWYQQALGQGPQFIFQYYREEENGRGNFPPRFSGLQFPNYSSELNVNALELDDSALYLCASLDRSSANIQYFGAGTRLSVL.

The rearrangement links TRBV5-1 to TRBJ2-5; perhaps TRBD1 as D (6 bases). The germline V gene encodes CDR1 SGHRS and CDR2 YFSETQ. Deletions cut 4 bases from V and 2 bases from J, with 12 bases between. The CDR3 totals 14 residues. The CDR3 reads CASSTGTPQETQYF. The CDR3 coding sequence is TGCGCCAGCAGCACCGGGACACCTCAAGAGACCCAGTACTTC.

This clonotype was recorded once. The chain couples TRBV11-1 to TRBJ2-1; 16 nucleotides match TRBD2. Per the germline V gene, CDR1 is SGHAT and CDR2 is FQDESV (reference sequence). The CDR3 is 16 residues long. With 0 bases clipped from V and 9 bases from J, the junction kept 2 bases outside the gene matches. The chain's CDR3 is CASSLAGLAGGAEQFF. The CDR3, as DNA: TGTGCCAGCAGCTTAGCGGGACTAGCGGGGGGGGCTGAGCAGTTCTTC.

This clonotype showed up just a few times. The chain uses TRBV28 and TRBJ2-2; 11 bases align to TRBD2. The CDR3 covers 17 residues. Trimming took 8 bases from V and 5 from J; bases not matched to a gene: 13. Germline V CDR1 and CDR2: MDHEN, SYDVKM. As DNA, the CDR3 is TGTGCCAGCCTACCCGGACTAGCGGGCCCTTCAACCGGGGAGCTGTTTTTT. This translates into CASLPGLAGPSTGELFF.

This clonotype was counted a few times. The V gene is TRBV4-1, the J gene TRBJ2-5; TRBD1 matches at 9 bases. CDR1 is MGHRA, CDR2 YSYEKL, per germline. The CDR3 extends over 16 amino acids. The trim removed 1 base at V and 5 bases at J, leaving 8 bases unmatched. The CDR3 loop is CASSQARDRVRETQYF. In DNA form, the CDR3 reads TGCGCCAGCAGCCAAGCCCGGGACAGGGTACGGGAGACCCAGTACTTC.

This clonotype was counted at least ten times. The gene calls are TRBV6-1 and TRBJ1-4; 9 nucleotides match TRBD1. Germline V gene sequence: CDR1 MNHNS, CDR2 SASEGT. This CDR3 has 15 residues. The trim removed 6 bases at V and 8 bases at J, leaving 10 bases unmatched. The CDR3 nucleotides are TGTGCCAGCAGGGACACCGGGACAGGGACCGAAAAACTGTTTTTT. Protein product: CASRDTGTGTEKLFF.

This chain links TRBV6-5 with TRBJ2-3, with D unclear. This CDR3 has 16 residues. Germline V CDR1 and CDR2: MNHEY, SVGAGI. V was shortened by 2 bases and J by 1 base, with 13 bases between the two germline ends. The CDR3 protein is CASSYGGVWGTDTQYF. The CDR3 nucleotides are TGTGCCAGCAGTTACGGTGGGGTCTGGGGCACAGATACGCAGTATTTT.

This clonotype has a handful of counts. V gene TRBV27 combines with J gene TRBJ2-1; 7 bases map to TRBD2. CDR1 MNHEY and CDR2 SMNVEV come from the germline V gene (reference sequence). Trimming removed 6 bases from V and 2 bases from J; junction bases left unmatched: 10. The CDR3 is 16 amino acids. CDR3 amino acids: CASSAIGGRTYNEQFF. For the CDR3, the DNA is TGTGCCAGCAGCGCTATCGGCGGGAGAACCTACAATGAGCAGTTCTTC.